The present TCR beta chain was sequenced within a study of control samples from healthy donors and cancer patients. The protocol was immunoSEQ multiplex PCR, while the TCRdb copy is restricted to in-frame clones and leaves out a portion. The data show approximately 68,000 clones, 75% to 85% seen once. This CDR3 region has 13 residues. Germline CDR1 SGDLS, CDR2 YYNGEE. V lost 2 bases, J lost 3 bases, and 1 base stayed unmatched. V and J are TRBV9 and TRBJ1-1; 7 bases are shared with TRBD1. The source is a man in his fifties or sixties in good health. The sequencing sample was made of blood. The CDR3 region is CASSVGQHTEAFF. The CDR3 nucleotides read TGTGCCAGCAGCGTGGGACAGCACACTGAAGCTTTCTTT.